This TCR beta chain appears in the sequencing data of a study of OX40 agonist ivuxolimab in advanced cancers. Whole-study context: Dose-escalation subjects each had hepatocellular carcinoma, melanoma, renal cell or head and neck cancer.

Sequenced by immunoSEQ multiplex PCR; TCRdb stores in-frame clones only, minus some. The table shows about 100,000 clones, with under 95% occurring only once. In the case of this clone: As yet, its antigen is unknown.

Study outcomes and limitations: At 0.1 to 3.0 mg/kg and by week 6, clonal expansion occurred in CD4+ and CD8+ blood T cells. Relative to CD4+, CD8+ T cells held more expanded clones on average.

The timepoints at which blood was sampled were baseline, cycle 4 day 1, and cycle 7 day 1. V lost 6 bases and J lost 6, with 18 bases in between. The CDR3 loop spans 15 amino acids. Germline CDR1 MNHEY, CDR2 SMNVEV (reference sequence). The chain combines TRBV27 with TRBJ2-4, with D perhaps being TRBD1 or TRBD2 (5 bases each). The clonotype comes from an adult with an advanced solid tumor such as melanoma, head and neck, liver or kidney cancer. Sequences were derived from CD4+ or CD8+ T cells sorted from blood, sampled in a trial of the OX40 agonist ivuxolimab. CDR3 DNA sequence: TGTGCCAGCAGCCGGGGACCGGGTGGGGCAAACATTCAGTACTTC. Amino acid sequence: CASSRGPGGANIQYF.